Following are 18 T cell receptor beta chains from one sample sequenced in a study of PD-1 blockade in classical Hodgkin lymphoma. TCRdb's copy holds only in-frame clones and misses some; the assay was immunoSEQ multiplex PCR. The sample lists 100,000 or so clones, approximately 90% occurring once. The time point was: cycle 4 day 1 (C4D1), after five to seven weeks of nivolumab. Every one of the patients relapsed after autologous stem cell transplantation (brentuximab vedotin exposure was variable). The sample in question was peripheral blood mononuclear cells (PBMCs), obtained before the fourth cycle of nivolumab. The receptors originated from a human donor with classical Hodgkin lymphoma.

The chain joins TRBV19 to TRBJ2-1; 7 bases align to TRBD2. Losses at the gene ends were 4 bases for V and 2 bases for J; bases not matched to a gene: 2. Per the germline V gene, CDR1 is LNHDA and CDR2 is SQIVND (reference sequence). This CDR3 contains 14 residues. The CDR3 sequence: CASSRLAAYNEQFF. As DNA, the CDR3 is TGTGCCAGTAGTAGGCTAGCGGCCTACAATGAGCAGTTCTTC.

J is TRBJ2-3 and V is TRBV7-2, with D unresolved. This CDR3 comprises 15 residues. The V end lost 1 base, the J end lost 1 base, and 9 bases lay between the germline ends. Per the germline V gene, CDR1 is SGHTA and CDR2 is FQGNSA. The CDR3 is CASSLVPAGTDTQYF. CDR3 in DNA: TGTGCCAGCAGCTTAGTGCCAGCAGGCACAGATACGCAGTATTTT.

The V gene is TRBV9, the J gene TRBJ2-1, with no clear D. The ends were cut back, 0 bases at V and 1 base at J, with 8 bases in the middle. The CDR3 consists of 15 residues. Germline V lookup: CDR1 SGDLS, CDR2 YYNGEE. CDR3: CASSVETGSYNEQFF. CDR3 in DNA: TGTGCCAGCAGCGTAGAGACTGGATCCTACAATGAGCAGTTCTTC. Full variable domain (rest looked up from reference TRBV9 and TRBJ2-1): DSGVTQTPKHLITATGQRVTLRCSPRSGDLSVYWYQQSLDQGLQFLIQYYNGEERAKGNILERFSAQQFPDLHSELNLSSLELGDSALYFCASSVETGSYNEQFFGPGTRLTVL.

The rearrangement uses TRBV6-5 and TRBJ1-5; D perhaps matches TRBD1 (5 bases). Trimming took 6 bases from V and 5 from J, leaving 11 bases between them. This CDR3 has 13 residues. Looked up from germline, CDR1 is MNHEY and CDR2 is SVGAGI. CDR3 nucleotide sequence: TGTGCCAGCAGGCGAGACAGAGATCAGCCCCAGCATTTT. Its protein is CASRRDRDQPQHF.

The chain recombines TRBV7-2 with TRBJ2-3; the match to TRBD1 covers 8 bases. CDR1 is SGHTA, CDR2 FQGNSA, per germline. CDR3 length: 16 amino acids. V shed 1 base, J shed 3 bases, and the junction held 6 bases outside the gene matches. In DNA form, the CDR3 reads TGTGCCAGCAGCTTAGGAGCAGGGGGCCTAACAGATACGCAGTATTTT. Protein product: CASSLGAGGLTDTQYF.

J is TRBJ2-1 and V is TRBV7-9; 7 bases map to TRBD1. V lost 7 bases and J lost 1; bases outside the gene matches: 7. This CDR3 contains 15 residues. Germline V gene lookup returns CDR1 SEHNR and CDR2 FQNEAQ (reference sequence). The CDR3 coding sequence is TGTGCCAGCAAAAACAGGGGACCTTCCTACAATGAGCAGTTCTTC. This gives the protein CASKNRGPSYNEQFF. The complete variable domain, with remaining parts taken from reference TRBV7-9 and TRBJ2-1, reads DTGVSQNPRHKITKRGQNVTFRCDPISEHNRLYWYRQTLGQGPEFLTYFQNEAQLEKSRLLSDRFSAERPKGSFSTLEIQRTEQGDSAMYLCASKNRGPSYNEQFFGPGTRLTVL.

The rearrangement links TRBV30 to TRBJ2-2; D remains unclear. Looked up from germline, CDR1 is GTSNPN and CDR2 is SVGIG (reference sequence). The length of the CDR3 is 14 residues. The germline V and J ends were trimmed by 0 bases and 4 bases, with 9 bases remaining between them. CDR3 coding DNA: TGTGCCTGGAGTGTACTTTTGAGCACCGGGGAGCTGTTTTTT. Its translation: CAWSVLLSTGELFF.

The chain uses TRBV7-9 and TRBJ2-1; a possible D gene is TRBD1 (5 bases). Trimming removed 2 bases at V and 8 bases at J, with 19 bases between. The CDR3 has 16 amino acids. Germline loops: CDR1 SEHNR, CDR2 FQNEAQ (reference sequence). Here the CDR3 reads CASSLYVGPTPDEQFF. CDR3 nucleotides: TGTGCCAGCAGCTTATACGTGGGGCCTACTCCGGATGAGCAGTTCTTC.

This clone was observed a single time. This rearrangement joins TRBV5-4 to TRBJ2-7; 7 bases align to TRBD2. CDR1 is SGHNT and CDR2 is YYREEE in the germline V gene (reference sequence). This CDR3 is 14 amino acids long. Trimming at V came to 9 bases and at J to 0 bases, leaving 9 bases not matched to a gene. The CDR3 DNA reads TGTGCCACGCTCCCAGCGGGGAGCTCCTACGAGCAGTACTTC. Translation: CATLPAGSSYEQYF.

The chain is built from TRBV7-7 and TRBJ1-1; D remains ambiguous. Trimming stripped 6 bases from V and 1 base from J, with 9 bases between. CDR1 and CDR2 (germline): SSHAT, FNYEAQ (reference sequence). There are 13 residues in the CDR3. CDR3 protein: CASSPSPNTEAFF. The CDR3 nucleotides are TGTGCCAGCAGTCCGAGCCCGAACACTGAAGCTTTCTTT.

This chain joins TRBV27 and TRBJ2-1; TRBD2 is a possible D gene (6 bases). CDR1 and CDR2 (germline): MNHEY, SMNVEV (reference sequence). The CDR3 spans 15 residues. V lost 5 bases, J lost 4 bases, and 15 bases lay in between. The CDR3 nucleotides are TGTGCCAGCAGTCCCTCGCGGGGAGCTTACAATGAGCAGTTCTTC. This sequence encodes CASSPSRGAYNEQFF.

The genes are TRBV7-3 and TRBJ1-6, with 7 bases that match TRBD1. The CDR3 is 16 amino acids. CDR1 is SGHTA and CDR2 is FQGTGA in the germline V gene. Trimming took 4 bases from V and 2 from J; bases not matched to a gene: 5. In DNA, the CDR3 is TGTGCCAGCAGCTCAGGGGGGAGCCCCTATAATTCACCCCTCCACTTT. It yields the protein CASSSGGSPYNSPLHF.

The rearrangement links TRBV19 to TRBJ2-1; 11 bases are shared with TRBD2. J gave up 5 bases and V 1 base, and 4 bases lay outside the gene matches. Germline CDR1 is LNHDA and CDR2 is SQIVND (reference sequence). The CDR3 sequence is 16 residues long. CDR3 nucleotides: TGTGCCAGTAGTATAGCTAGCGGGGGGTTAAACAATGAGCAGTTCTTC. Amino acid sequence: CASSIASGGLNNEQFF.

The chain carries TRBV7-9 and TRBJ2-1; either TRBD1 or TRBD2 may fit D (5 bases each). Germline V lookup: CDR1 SEHNR, CDR2 FQNEAQ (reference sequence). The CDR3 totals 14 residues. The V and J ends lost 6 bases and 6 bases respectively, with 15 bases between them. The DNA for the CDR3 is TGTGCCAGCAGATCCGGGACCTCCATCAATGAGCAGTTCTTC. This codes for CASRSGTSINEQFF. The variable domain in full, completed from reference TRBV7-9 and TRBJ2-1, reads DTGVSQNPRHKITKRGQNVTFRCDPISEHNRLYWYRQTLGQGPEFLTYFQNEAQLEKSRLLSDRFSAERPKGSFSTLEIQRTEQGDSAMYLCASRSGTSINEQFFGPGTRLTVL.

The chain recombines TRBV5-8 with TRBJ2-7; D is unresolved. CDR1 and CDR2 (germline): SGHTS, YDEGEE. The CDR3 covers 11 residues. Trimming removed 0 bases at V and 6 bases at J, with 4 bases between. The CDR3 loop reads CASSLVSEQYF. The DNA of the CDR3 is TGTGCCAGCAGCTTGGTGTCCGAGCAGTACTTC.

The rearrangement joins TRBV18 to TRBJ2-5; 11 positions agree with TRBD1. Losses at the gene ends were 1 base for V and 4 bases for J; bases not matched to a gene: 17. There are 20 residues in the CDR3. Germline CDR1 and CDR2: KGHSH and LQKENI. Written as DNA, the CDR3 is TGTGCCAGCTCACCACAAAATATGGGACAGGGGGTTAGCTACGGAGAGACCCAGTACTTC. Residues: CASSPQNMGQGVSYGETQYF.

This rearrangement joins TRBV2 to TRBJ2-5, with unresolved D. Trimming removed 2 bases from V and 1 base from J, with 8 bases in between. Looked up from germline, CDR1 is SNHLY and CDR2 is FYNNEI. The CDR3 spans 14 residues. CDR3 amino acids: CASSELGLQETQYF. DNA of the CDR3: TGTGCCAGCAGTGAACTAGGGCTCCAAGAGACCCAGTACTTC.

This clone was counted once. This chain links TRBV11-2 with TRBJ2-7, with D perhaps assigned TRBD1 or TRBD2 (6 bases each). Per the germline V gene, CDR1 is SGHAT and CDR2 is FQNNGV. The CDR3 consists of 14 residues. Trimming took 6 bases from V and 3 from J, leaving 15 bases between them. The CDR3 coding sequence is TGTGCCAGCAGAAGGACAGTGGAGGGCTACGAGCAGTACTTC. The encoded protein is CASRRTVEGYEQYF.